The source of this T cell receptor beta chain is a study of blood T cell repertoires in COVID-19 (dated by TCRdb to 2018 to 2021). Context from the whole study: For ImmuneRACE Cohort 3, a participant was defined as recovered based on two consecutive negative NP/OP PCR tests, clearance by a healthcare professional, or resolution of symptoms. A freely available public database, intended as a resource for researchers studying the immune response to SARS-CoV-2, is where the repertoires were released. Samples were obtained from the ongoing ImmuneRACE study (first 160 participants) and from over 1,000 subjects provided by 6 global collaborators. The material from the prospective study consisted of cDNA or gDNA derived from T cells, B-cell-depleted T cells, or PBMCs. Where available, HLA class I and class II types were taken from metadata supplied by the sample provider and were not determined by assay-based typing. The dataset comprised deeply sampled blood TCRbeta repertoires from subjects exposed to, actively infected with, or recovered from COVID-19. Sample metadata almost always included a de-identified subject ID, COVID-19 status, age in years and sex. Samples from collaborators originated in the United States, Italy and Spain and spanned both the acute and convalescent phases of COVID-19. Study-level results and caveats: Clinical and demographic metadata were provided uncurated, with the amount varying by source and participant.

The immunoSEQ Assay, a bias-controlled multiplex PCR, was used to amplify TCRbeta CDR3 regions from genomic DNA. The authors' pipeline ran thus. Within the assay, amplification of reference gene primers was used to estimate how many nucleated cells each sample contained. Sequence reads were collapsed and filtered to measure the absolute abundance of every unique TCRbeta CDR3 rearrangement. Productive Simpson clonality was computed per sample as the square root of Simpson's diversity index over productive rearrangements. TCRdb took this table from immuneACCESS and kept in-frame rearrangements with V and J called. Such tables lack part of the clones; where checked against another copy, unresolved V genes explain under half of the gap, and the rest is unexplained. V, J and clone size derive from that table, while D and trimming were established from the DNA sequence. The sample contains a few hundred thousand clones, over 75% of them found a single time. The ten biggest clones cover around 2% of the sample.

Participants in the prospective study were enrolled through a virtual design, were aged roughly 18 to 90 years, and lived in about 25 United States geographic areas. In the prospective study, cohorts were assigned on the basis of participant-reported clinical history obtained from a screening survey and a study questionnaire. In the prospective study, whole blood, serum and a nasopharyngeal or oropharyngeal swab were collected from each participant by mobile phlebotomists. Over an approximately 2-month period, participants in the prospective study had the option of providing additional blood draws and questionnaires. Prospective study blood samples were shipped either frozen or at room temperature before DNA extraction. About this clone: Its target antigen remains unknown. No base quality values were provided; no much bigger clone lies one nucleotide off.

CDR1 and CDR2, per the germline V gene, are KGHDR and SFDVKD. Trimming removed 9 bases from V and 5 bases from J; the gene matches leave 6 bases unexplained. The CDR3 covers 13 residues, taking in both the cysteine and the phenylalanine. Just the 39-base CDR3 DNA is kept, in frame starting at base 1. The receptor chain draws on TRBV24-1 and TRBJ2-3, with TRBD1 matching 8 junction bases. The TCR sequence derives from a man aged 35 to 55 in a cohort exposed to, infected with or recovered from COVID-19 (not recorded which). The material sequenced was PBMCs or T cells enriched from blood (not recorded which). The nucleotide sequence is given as TGTGCCACCGGGACAGGAAAGGGAGATACGCAGTATTTT. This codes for CATGTGKGDTQYF.